This TCR beta chain was captured in a study of beta chain features in type 1 diabetes (dated by TCRdb to 2016 to 2019). For the study in its entirety: No differences in mean age, gender distribution, total cell number or subset yield were found between patients and healthy donors. A total of approximately 99,000,000 sorted cells were examined across all samples, and RNA yield correlated strongly with the number of cells per subset. The study compared the TCRB repertoires of sorted circulating CD4+ T cell subsets in recently diagnosed type 1 diabetes patients with those in matched healthy donors. Whereas all 30 or so donors provided naive and central memory subsets, regulatory and stem cell-like memory subsets were isolated from just 8 patients and roughly 8 healthy donors.

This clone turned up a few times. The specificity of this receptor is unknown. Base qualities are not provided; no much larger clone lies one nucleotide away. From the cysteine through the phenylalanine, the CDR3 covers 14 amino acids. The retained sequence is limited to the CDR3, 42 bases, with the frame set at the first base. After removal of 5 bases from V and 4 bases from J, the junction retains 7 bases not matched to a gene. Via the germline V gene, CDR1 is MDHEN and CDR2 SYDVKM. From each donor, a single peripheral blood sample of 100 to 150 mL on average was drawn into heparinised tubes. Naive, central memory, regulatory and stem cell-like memory CD4+ T cells were sorted on a BD FACSAria II using a panel including CD45RO, CCR7, CD25, CD127, CD95 and CD27. All sorted populations exceeded 98% purity. PBMCs were separated immediately by Lymphoprep density gradient centrifugation and were stained directly, without being cultured. So that batch effects would be minimized, each experiment stained and sorted samples in pairs, pairing one healthy donor with one patient.

Study-wide conclusions, independent of this receptor: Shorter templates might be favored by PCR, yet because patient and control samples were amplified and corrected together, any such skew would affect both groups equally. At VDJ recombination sites, type 1 diabetes patients had fewer insertions and more deleted nucleotides, which implies abnormalities in thymic rearrangement. HLA sub-analyses involved small numbers of individuals, so any influence of HLA type on TCRB rearrangement remained unresolved. Naive, central memory and regulatory TCRB repertoires appeared to be more alike among patients than among healthy donors. Because cDNA rather than genomic DNA was sequenced, highly expressing activated cells could have been over-represented, although no difference in activation and CD3 levels was found between groups. A moderate but significant shortening of TCRB CDR3 length was observed in type 1 diabetes patients in all four CD4+ subsets.

The High Capacity cDNA Reverse Transcription Kit was used to reverse transcribe all of the isolated RNA, meaning that expressed TCRB transcripts were what got sequenced. Deep immunoSEQ sequencing was applied to naive, central memory and regulatory T cell samples, giving an average of roughly 3.5 million total reads per sample. Sorted cells were lysed in RLT buffer and RNA was extracted with DNase-treated RNeasy Micro or Mini kits, depending on cell number. Each cell subset was processed on its own to prevent cross-contamination, while patient and healthy donor samples were processed together. Using the immunoSEQ multiplex PCR, TCRB sequences were amplified from cDNA into 87-bp fragments spanning the CDR3 region. Sequencing of the amplicons was done on the Illumina HiSeq platform. From the authors' description of their analysis: PCR bias was corrected computationally using synthetic template baselines, and reads within Hamming distance 2 were collapsed, with unmergeable singletons discarded. Reads were aligned to IMGT to assign V, D and J genes, CDR3 length, and insertions or deletions at six rearrangement sites. Within each subset, clonotype counts were normalized to sorted cell number, and only after that were true diversity and Gini coefficients computed with the tcR R package. The overlap coefficient, calculated on TCRB nucleotide sequences, was used to quantify repertoire sharing. As a proxy for the pre-selection repertoire, out-of-frame TCRB sequences from naive cells were analyzed. TCRdb mirrors the immuneACCESS table, restricted to in-frame sequences. Some clones are absent from its copies; in checked studies, under half trace to an unresolved V gene, and the reason for the others is unknown. That table is the source of V, J and clone size, and D and trimming were worked out from the DNA. The sample table shows approximately 600,000 clones, and roughly an eighth are seen once. 0.095% to 0.15% of the sample goes to the ten largest clones.

The sample comprised naive CD4+ T cells from blood. The cell subset or site tag for this specimen amounts to: true naive CD4+ T cells. This TCR was sampled from a man aged 25 to 40 with type 1 diabetes. The receptor chain draws on TRBV28 and TRBJ1-2; 7 central bases correspond to TRBD1. The nucleotide sequence is TGTGCCAGCAGTACGGGACAGAACATCTATGGCTACACCTTC. Translated, it gives CASSTGQNIYGYTF.